These T cell receptor beta chains were read from a single sample in a study of blood T cell repertoires in COVID-19. This table comes from immunoSEQ multiplex PCR, and its TCRdb copy is limited to in-frame clones, with some not included. The sample yields roughly 180,000 clones, about 91% seen once. The sequencing input was peripheral blood. Receptor source: a woman under 40 with acute or convalescent COVID-19. CDR3s include the opening cysteine and the closing phenylalanine or tryptophan. The D gene is left open where the match is weak. Not every row has a clone size; where given, it reads once, few, many or a size class.

-	-	TRBV15	TRBJ1-6	TGTGCCACCAGCAGAGTCACGACGGGTTCACCCCTCCACTTT	CATSRVTTGSPLHF
-	-	TRBV7-2	TRBJ1-3	TGTGCCAGCAGCTTAACTAGAGGAAACACCATATATTTT	CASSLTRGNTIYF
TRBD2	-	TRBV28	TRBJ2-3	TGTGCCAGCAGGGTCGGGAGGGCCACAGATACGCAGTATTTT	CASRVGRATDTQYF
TRBD1	once	TRBV28	TRBJ1-4	TGTGCCAGCAGTCTCGGACAGGGAGGGCTGTTTTTT	CASSLGQGGLFF
-	few	TRBV5-1	TRBJ2-1	TGCGCCAGCGGAGCTCGAGGGTACAATGAGCAGTTCTTC	CASGARGYNEQFF
-	-	TRBV7-2	TRBJ1-6	TGTGCCAGCAGCTTCACACAGGGCCTCTCCTATAATTCACCCCTCCACTTT	CASSFTQGLSYNSPLHF
-	-	TRBV7-2	TRBJ1-2	TGTGCCAGCAGCTTATCAGGCTATGGCTACACCTTC	CASSLSGYGYTF
TRBD1	-	TRBV18	TRBJ1-5	TGTGCCAGCTCACCACCGACAGGGGAAGGCAATCAGCCCCAGCATTTT	CASSPPTGEGNQPQHF
TRBD2	-	TRBV5-1	TRBJ2-7	TGCGCCAGCAGCTTGGGAGCTGGTTCGGGACTAGCAACCTACGAGCAGTACTTC	CASSLGAGSGLATYEQYF
TRBD1	-	TRBV6-5	TRBJ1-4	TGTGCCAGCAGACGGACAGGCTTTAATGAAAAACTGTTTTTT	CASRRTGFNEKLFF
-	-	TRBV6-5	TRBJ2-3	TGTGCCAGCCGGGCCGCGGGTAGGATGGATACGCAGTATTTT	CASRAAGRMDTQYF
-	few	TRBV19	TRBJ1-5	TGTGCCAGTAGGAGGGTACAGGGAACGGATCAGCCCCAGCATTTT	CASRRVQGTDQPQHF
-	once	TRBV6-5	TRBJ1-4	TGTGCCAGCATTGGACTCCAAAGACTGTTTTTT	CASIGLQRLFF
-	-	TRBV27	TRBJ2-7	TGTGCCAGCAGGTACCAGGGAAGCTCCTACGAGCAGTACTTC	CASRYQGSSYEQYF
TRBD2	-	TRBV5-1	TRBJ2-5	TGCGCCAGCAGCTTCGGGCTAGCGGGAGATGGGACCCAGTACTTC	CASSFGLAGDGTQYF
TRBD1	-	TRBV6-5	TRBJ1-2	TGTGCCAGCACGGACAGGGAGACCTATGGCTACACCTTC	CASTDRETYGYTF
TRBD2	-	TRBV3-1/TRBV3-2	TRBJ2-5	TGTGCCAGCAGCCTGGGACTAGCGGGAGGCGAGACCCAGTACTTC	CASSLGLAGGETQYF
-	-	TRBV6-5	TRBJ2-1	TGTGCCAGCAGAGGGGGCAATGAGCAGTTCTTC	CASRGGNEQFF
TRBD1	-	TRBV7-9	TRBJ1-4	TGTGCCAGCAGCCGGAACAGGGGACTGTTTTTT	CASSRNRGLFF
-	-	TRBV7-2	TRBJ1-5	TGTGCCAGCAGCTTATCAGTAAACCCAGGAAATCAGCCCCAGCATTTT	CASSLSVNPGNQPQHF
TRBD2	-	TRBV10-3	TRBJ2-3	TGTGCCACCACGGGAGGGAGGGGCACAGATACGCAGTATTTT	CATTGGRGTDTQYF
-	-	TRBV6-1	TRBJ2-5	TGTGCCAGCAGTCGGAGCGAGAAAGAGACCCAGTACTTC	CASSRSEKETQYF
-	-	TRBV21-1	TRBJ2-7	TGTGCCAGCAGCCCTATAGCGGGGAGGATATACGAGCAGTACTTC	CASSPIAGRIYEQYF
TRBD1	-	TRBV30	TRBJ1-4	TGTGCCTGGAGTGCGACAGGGGCAAATGAAAAACTGTTTTTT	CAWSATGANEKLFF
-	few	TRBV30	TRBJ1-4	TGTGCCTGGAGTGTACGGAGTCGGGGGGGGATTAATGAAAAACTGTTTTTT	CAWSVRSRGGINEKLFF
-	-	TRBV10-3	TRBJ1-2	TGTGCCATCAGTATTAACAGGGATGACTATGGCTACACCTTC	CAISINRDDYGYTF
-	-	TRBV5-1	TRBJ2-7	TGCGCCAGCAGCTTGGAGGTAGCAGGGGAGCAGTACTTC	CASSLEVAGEQYF
-	-	TRBV5-5	TRBJ2-7	TGTGCCAGCAGCTTGGTGCCCAACAGCGGGCAGTACTTC	CASSLVPNSGQYF
-	few	TRBV27	TRBJ2-1	TGTGCCAGCAGTTACCGGGACAAATACAATGAGCAGTTCTTC	CASSYRDKYNEQFF
-	-	TRBV19	TRBJ1-1	TGTGCCAGTAAGTGGTCAGGGGCATGGACTGAAGCTTTCTTT	CASKWSGAWTEAFF
-	few	TRBV7-2	TRBJ2-5	TGTGCCAGCAGCCAAGACTATCAAGAGACCCAGTACTTC	CASSQDYQETQYF
-	-	TRBV9	TRBJ2-5	TGTGCCAGCAGCGCCGGGACTCAAGAGACCCAGTACTTC	CASSAGTQETQYF
-	-	TRBV7-6	TRBJ2-3	TGTGCCAGCAGCGGGAACAGGGCAGATACGCAGTATTTT	CASSGNRADTQYF
TRBD2	-	TRBV7-6	TRBJ2-5	TGTGCCAGCAGCTTACTAGGGGACTACGGAGAGACCCAGTACTTC	CASSLLGDYGETQYF
-	-	TRBV28	TRBJ1-1	TGTGCCAGCAGCGACCTGGGGCTTGTTGACACTGAAGCTTTCTTT	CASSDLGLVDTEAFF
TRBD2	few	TRBV29-1	TRBJ2-3	TGCAGCGTTGATGCGGGAGGAAGCCCAGATACGCAGTATTTT	CSVDAGGSPDTQYF
TRBD1	-	TRBV5-6	TRBJ1-6	TGTGCCAGCAGCTTGTACGGACAGGGTTTGTCACCCCTCCACTTT	CASSLYGQGLSPLHF
-	once	TRBV7-7	TRBJ2-5	TGTGCTAGCAGCTTAGGGGGGGGCGGAGTAGGAGAGACCCAGTACTTC	CASSLGGGGVGETQYF
-	-	TRBV18	TRBJ2-2	TGTGCCAGCTCACGCCTTGAGTCCGGGGAGCTGTTTTTT	CASSRLESGELFF
TRBD1	-	TRBV2	TRBJ2-1	TGTGCCAGCAGAGGACAGGACAATGAGCAGTTCTTC	CASRGQDNEQFF
TRBD1	-	TRBV6-5	TRBJ1-6	TGTGCCAGCAGAGGGGGCCTGGATCCACCCCTCCACTTT	CASRGGLDPPLHF
TRBD1	-	TRBV29-1	TRBJ2-7	TGCAGCGTTGAGGGGACAGGGGGGTACGAGCAGTACTTC	CSVEGTGGYEQYF
-	-	TRBV6-5	TRBJ2-5	TGTGCCAGCAGTTACTCGAACAATGCCGGGACTGAGACCCAGTACTTC	CASSYSNNAGTETQYF
TRBD1	once	TRBV9	TRBJ1-2	TGTGCCAGCAGCGTAGAGAGTGACAGGGTGATTGGCTACACCTTC	CASSVESDRVIGYTF
-	-	TRBV18	TRBJ2-3	TGTGCCAGCTCACCGACTAGTTCTTCAGATACGCAGTATTTT	CASSPTSSSDTQYF